This paragraph covers one TCR beta chain sequence. The antigen is unknown. The entry originates in a study of T cells expressing NK-cell markers. Study-level background: Each TCR beta repertoire originated in sorted T cells that were CD3+CD56+NKG2C+, CD3+CD56+NKG2C- or CD3+CD56-NKG2C+.

General study findings and limits: The study found these clonotypes also leading the CD3+CD56-NKG2C+ fraction in a few donors.

This CDR3 has 12 residues. Per germline, CDR1 SEHNR and CDR2 FQNEAQ (reference sequence). With the 5' RACE reads reprocessed, TCRdb shows one record per CDR3 protein and no DNA. The table gives 150,000 to 200,000 distinct CDR3 sequences; the top ten clones make up roughly 20% of it. The chain recombines TRBV7-9 with TRBJ1-1. The sequenced sample was blood T cells: a sorted CD56 or NKG2C T cell subset, CD4+ or CD8+ T cells, or bulk PBMC T cells (not recorded which). This TCR was sampled from a woman between 18 and 70 years old in good health. The CDR3: CASSAGDTEAFF.